This TCR beta chain was recorded in a study of beta chain features in type 1 diabetes. Across the study: Across all samples, over 85 million sorted cells were examined. Regarding the study as a whole: Relative to healthy donors, patients appeared to have naive, central memory and Treg TCRB repertoires that were more similar. High-TCR-expressing cells could be over-represented by cDNA sequencing. Patients with Type 1 diabetes showed moderately but significantly shorter TCRB CDR3s in all four CD4+ subsets.

This clone was counted only a few times. What it recognizes is unknown. This specimen includes other DNA sequences encoding the same CDR3. The authors reverse transcribed all of the isolated RNA, so sequencing captured expressed TCRB transcripts. Some clones are missing from TCRdb's copy, which holds only in-frame ones; the method was immunoSEQ multiplex PCR. The data show 200,000 to 300,000 clones, with 11% seen just once and over 0.015% held by the top ten. The CDR3 length is 14 residues. Per germline, CDR1 SGHRS and CDR2 YFSETQ. The V segment lost 2 bases and the J segment 6 bases; nucleotides outside the gene matches: 3.

Sequencing input: naive CD4+ T cells from blood. This receptor was taken from a man aged 25-45 years with type 1 diabetes. The chain links TRBV5-1 to TRBJ2-1; 9 positions agree with TRBD1. The CDR3 loop reads CASSFRQGGNEQFF. CDR3 coding DNA: TGCGCCAGCAGCTTTCGACAGGGGGGCAATGAGCAGTTCTTC.